This record looks at one TCR beta chain sequence and its context. The sample comes from a study of early T cells in non-severe SARS-CoV-2 infection. Across the whole study: Investigators sequenced bulk RNA drawn from unsorted whole blood, and chains remained unpaired.

The CDR3 loop spans 16 amino acids. Germline assignment: CDR1 SNHLY and CDR2 FYNNEI. Trimming shortened V by 7 bases and J by 8 bases, and 26 bases separated the two germline ends. Each CDR3 protein is one row after TCRdb ran MiXCR on the 5' RACE reads. Among about 77,000 distinct CDR3 sequences listed, 12% were seen once. The sequence was obtained from an adult who was a healthcare worker with PCR-confirmed SARS-CoV-2 infection or an uninfected control (not recorded which). The donor label of this sample is uncertain. The sample was whole blood, taken at baseline. The V call is TRBV2, the J call TRBJ1-2, with D possibly matching TRBD1 (6 bases). CDR3 in DNA: TGTGCCAGCAACCACAAGAAGGTACATTCAGGGGCAGGCTACACCTTC. Translated, it gives CASNHKKVHSGAGYTF.